Below are 14 T cell receptor beta chains sequenced from a single sample in a study of lymphopenia after photon versus proton radiotherapy. Here immunoSEQ multiplex PCR was the method, and the copy in TCRdb shows in-frame clones only, minus some. The repertoire holds about 33,000 clones, with roughly 88% as singletons. This specimen was peripheral blood, taken from a patient treated with photon-based radiotherapy. The source of these receptors is a woman between 45 and 65 years old with pancreatic cancer.

V gene TRBV14 combines with J gene TRBJ2-3; 8 nucleotides line up with TRBD2. The CDR3 runs 14 residues. Germline loops: CDR1 SGHDN, CDR2 FVKESK. V was clipped by 4 bases and J by 4 bases; unmatched bases: 4. As DNA, the CDR3 is TGTGCCAGCAGCCGCCGAGCGGGAGCAGATACGCAGTATTTT. Its translation: CASSRRAGADTQYF.

V is TRBV7-2 and J is TRBJ1-2; TRBD1 is a possible D gene (5 bases). The germline gives CDR1 SGHTA, CDR2 FQGNSA. The CDR3 sequence is 12 residues long. Trimming removed 5 bases at V and 7 bases at J, with 11 bases between. The DNA of the CDR3 is TGTGCCAGCAGCCCAGCGGGGGGTGGCTACACCTTC. Translated, it gives CASSPAGGGYTF.

The V call is TRBV10-2, the J call TRBJ2-3, with 8 bases aligning to TRBD2. The CDR3 length is 14 residues. V lost 6 bases and J lost 2; bases outside the gene matches: 4. Germline V lookup: CDR1 WSHSY, CDR2 SAAADI. The CDR3 here is CASSSGGITDTQYF. The CDR3 nucleotides are TGCGCCAGCAGCAGCGGGGGAATCACAGATACGCAGTATTTT.

This clone was seen just once. The V gene is TRBV29-1, the J gene TRBJ2-1; 7 positions match TRBD2. The CDR3 sequence is 14 residues long. V lost 5 bases and J lost 6; bases outside the gene matches: 10. Germline V gene sequence: CDR1 SQVTM, CDR2 ANQGSEA. For the CDR3, the DNA is TGCAGCGTTCTTGGGGCGGGAGTCACCAATGAGCAGTTCTTC. Protein sequence: CSVLGAGVTNEQFF.

Here the CDR3 reads CASSLVAGVADTQYF. DNA of the CDR3: TGTGCCAGCAGCTTAGTAGCGGGAGTCGCAGATACGCAGTATTTT. The rearrangement uses TRBV7-6 and TRBJ2-3; 9 nucleotides align to TRBD2. Per germline, CDR1 SGHVS and CDR2 FNYEAQ. CDR3 length equals 15 residues. With V trimmed by 1 base and J by 4 bases, 3 bases remained unmatched.

The chain employs TRBV4-2 and TRBJ2-5, with D possibly being TRBD1 or TRBD2 (5 bases each). The CDR3 totals 16 residues. V was pared by 2 bases and J by 5 bases, with 18 bases between. CDR1 and CDR2 from the germline V gene are LGHNA and YNFKEQ. CDR3 DNA sequence: TGTGCCAGCAGCCAACGGTCCGGGGCCAGAGTCGAGACCCAGTACTTC. As protein: CASSQRSGARVETQYF.

This clone is labeled as medium-sized (0.01 to 0.1%). The chain has TRBV7-3 and TRBJ2-2; 7 bases match TRBD2. CDR1 is SGHTA, CDR2 FQGTGA, per germline. Trimming cost V 5 bases and J 4 bases; bases outside gene matches: 7. The CDR3 is 15 residues long. CDR3 bases: TGTGCCAGCAGCCTCCGGACTAGTGGCACCGGGGAGCTGTTTTTT. Amino acids: CASSLRTSGTGELFF.

Worth noting for this clone: One end of the junction is discordant with germline, which a read error may explain. The V gene is TRBV6-1, the J gene TRBJ2-5; possible D gene TRBD2, 5 bases. The CDR3 is 15 amino acids. Germline values: CDR1 MNHNS, CDR2 SASEGT. DNA for the CDR3: TGTGCCAGCAGTGAAACCGTAGCGCCGCCTGAGACCAAGTACTTC. Encoded protein: CASSETVAPPETKYF.

The genes are TRBV5-1 and TRBJ2-1; 7 positions agree with TRBD2. There are 15 residues in the CDR3. Per germline, CDR1 SGHRS and CDR2 YFSETQ. V gave up 0 bases and J gave up 7 bases; unmatched junction bases: 7. The CDR3, as DNA: TGCGCCAGCAGCTTGGCAGCTAGCGGAGAAAATGAGCAGTTCTTC. Its translation: CASSLAASGENEQFF.

The chain recombines TRBV30 with TRBJ1-3; D is unresolved. The CDR3 covers 15 residues. Germline V gene sequence: CDR1 GTSNPN, CDR2 SVGIG (reference sequence). V lost 2 bases and J 2 bases, leaving 13 bases between the germline ends. This CDR3 is CAWSRGREAGNTIYF. In nucleotides, the CDR3 is TGTGCCTGGAGTCGGGGTCGAGAGGCTGGAAACACCATATATTTT.

The gene calls are TRBV5-4 and TRBJ2-2; weak D call: TRBD2 (5 bases). CDR1 SGHNT and CDR2 YYREEE come from the germline V gene (reference sequence). V lost 4 bases and J 0 bases, leaving 13 bases between the germline ends. The CDR3 consists of 16 residues. The DNA of the CDR3 is TGTGCCAGCAGCCCCGGGATCAAAGCGAACACCGGGGAGCTGTTTTTT. It encodes CASSPGIKANTGELFF.

This clone was detected a few times. The chain recombines TRBV19 with TRBJ1-6; D is uncertain. Germline values: CDR1 LNHDA, CDR2 SQIVND (reference sequence). Deletions cut 3 bases from V and 6 bases from J, with 9 bases between. The CDR3 is 14 amino acids. As DNA, the CDR3 is TGTGCCAGTAGTATTGGCAGCTTTAATTCACCCCTCCACTTT. It encodes CASSIGSFNSPLHF.

The chain employs TRBV4-1 and TRBJ2-1; D remains ambiguous. The CDR3 is 16 amino acids. CDR1 and CDR2 (germline): MGHRA, YSYEKL. V was shortened by 4 bases and J by 0 bases, with 13 bases between the two germline ends. The CDR3 nucleotides read TGCGCCAGCAGCCTGGATGGGATTAGCTCCTACAATGAGCAGTTCTTC. This translates into CASSLDGISSYNEQFF.

The count of this clone is one. The chain employs TRBV11-2 and TRBJ2-4; D ambiguous. The V gene's germline CDR1 is SGHAT and CDR2 FQNNGV. The length of the CDR3 is 15 residues. Between the trimmed V and J ends, which lost 4 bases and 5 bases, there was a span of 15 bases. In DNA form, the CDR3 reads TGTGCCAGCAGCTCTACCCTAGGCCTCGAAAACATTCAGTACTTC. This codes for CASSSTLGLENIQYF.